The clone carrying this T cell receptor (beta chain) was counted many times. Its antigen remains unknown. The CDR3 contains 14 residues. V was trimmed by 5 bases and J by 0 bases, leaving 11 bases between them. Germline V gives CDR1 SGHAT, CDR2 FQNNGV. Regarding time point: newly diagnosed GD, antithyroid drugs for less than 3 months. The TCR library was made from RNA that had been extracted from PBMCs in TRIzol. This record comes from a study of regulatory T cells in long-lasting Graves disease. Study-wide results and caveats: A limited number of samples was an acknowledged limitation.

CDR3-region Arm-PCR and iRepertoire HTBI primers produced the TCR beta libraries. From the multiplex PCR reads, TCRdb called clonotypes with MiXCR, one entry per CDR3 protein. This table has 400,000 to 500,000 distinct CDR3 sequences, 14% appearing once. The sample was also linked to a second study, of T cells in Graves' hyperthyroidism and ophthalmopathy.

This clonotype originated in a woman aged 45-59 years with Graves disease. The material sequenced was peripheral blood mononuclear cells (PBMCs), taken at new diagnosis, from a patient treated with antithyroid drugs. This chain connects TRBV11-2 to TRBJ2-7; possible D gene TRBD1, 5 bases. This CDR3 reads CASSDRYLSYEQYF. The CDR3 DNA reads TGTGCCAGCAGCGACAGATACCTCTCCTACGAGCAGTACTTC.